The next 11 T cell receptor beta chains were all read from a single sample in a study of T-cell reconstitution after alpha-beta-depleted transplantation in children. The TCRbeta library incorporated unique molecular identifiers. TCRdb independently ran MiXCR on the PCR reads; one entry per CDR3 protein. The sample consists of 300,000 to 400,000 distinct CDR3 sequences, around 25% of them appearing once. Here the sequenced sample was PBMCs, mostly from graft donor cells, taken 180 days after TCRalphabeta/CD19-depleted stem cell transplant. These receptor sequences come from a male patient younger than 18 who had a stem cell transplant for acute lymphoblastic leukemia, so the T cells may come from the graft donor.

This clonotype has ten or more counts. The V gene is TRBV12-3 or TRBV12-4, the J gene TRBJ2-3; TRBD2 matches 9 bases. The CDR3 is 15 amino acids. V trimming: 3 bases; J trimming: 2 bases; junction bases outside the gene matches: 3. CDR3 bases: TGTGCCAGCAGTTTTGGCGGGAGGGACACAGATACGCAGTATTTT. Translating gives CASSFGGRDTDTQYF.

The chain employs TRBV20-1 and TRBJ2-7; D gene uncertain. This CDR3 has 13 amino acids. V was trimmed by 3 bases and J by 2 bases, leaving 11 bases between them. Germline lookup yields CDR1 DFQATT and CDR2 SNEGSKA (reference sequence). The CDR3 DNA is TGCAGTGCTAGGGGTGCGGAAACCTACGAGCAGTACTTC. Protein product: CSARGAETYEQYF.

This clonotype was picked up many times. The chain recombines TRBV10-3 with TRBJ2-3; D not resolved. Trimming took 3 bases from V and 0 from J, leaving 10 bases between them. The CDR3 totals 15 residues. Per germline, CDR1 ENHRY and CDR2 SYGVKD. In nucleotides, the CDR3 is TGTGCCATCAGTGAAAAATCTACTAGCACAGATACGCAGTATTTT. Translation gives CAISEKSTSTDTQYF.

The table lists this clonotype with a few counts. The rearrangement links TRBV4-1 to TRBJ2-7; 11 bases align to TRBD1. Germline assignment: CDR1 MGHRA and CDR2 YSYEKL. This CDR3 region has 16 residues. The V gene end was trimmed by 4 bases and the J gene end by 4 bases; junction bases not matched to a gene: 9. The CDR3 is CASSPRPRDRGYEQYF. The DNA of the CDR3 is TGCGCCAGCAGCCCCCGACCTCGGGACAGGGGGTACGAGCAGTACTTC.

The sample holds a few counts of this clonotype. The chain recombines TRBV5-6 with TRBJ2-1; 13 bases are shared with TRBD2. The CDR3 totals 16 residues. V lost 4 bases and J lost 5; bases outside the gene matches: 6. CDR1 is SGHDT, CDR2 YYEEEE, per germline. DNA of the CDR3: TGTGCCAGCAGCCCCCCGGGACTAGCGGGAAACAATGAGCAGTTCTTC. This codes for CASSPPGLAGNNEQFF.

There are a few counts of this clonotype. The chain recombines TRBV5-1 with TRBJ2-4; D could derive from TRBD1 or TRBD2 (6 bases each). The CDR3 is made up of 16 amino acids. V was shortened by 4 bases and J by 1 base, with 15 bases between the two germline ends. Germline CDR1 SGHRS, CDR2 YFSETQ. The CDR3 reads CASSGGLLLAKNIQYF. The CDR3 DNA reads as TGCGCCAGCAGCGGGGGGCTGCTTTTGGCCAAAAACATTCAGTACTTC.

This clonotype was counted a few times. The chain couples TRBV27 to TRBJ2-7, with 9 bases identical to TRBD2. Germline V gene lookup returns CDR1 MNHEY and CDR2 SMNVEV (reference sequence). Losses at the gene ends were 4 bases for V and 5 bases for J; bases not matched to a gene: 6. This CDR3 has 14 residues. CDR3 in amino acids: CASSWAGGPDEQYF. CDR3 coding DNA: TGTGCCAGCAGTTGGGCGGGAGGGCCGGACGAGCAGTACTTC.

This sequence joins TRBV5-1 and TRBJ1-2, with D unresolved. Germline V CDR1 and CDR2: SGHRS, YFSETQ. There are 14 residues in the CDR3. The germline V and J ends were trimmed by 0 bases and 5 bases, with 11 bases remaining between them. The CDR3 protein is CASSLALRPYGYTF. The CDR3 coding sequence is TGCGCCAGCAGCTTGGCCCTCCGACCGTATGGCTACACCTTC.

The chain joins TRBV20-1 to TRBJ1-2; D gene unclear. CDR3 length: 13 residues. V dropped 7 bases and J dropped 1 base, with 13 bases sitting between them. Germline V CDR1 and CDR2: DFQATT, SNEGSKA (reference sequence). The CDR3 protein is CSVYSGSNYGYTF. The CDR3 bases are TGCAGTGTGTACTCAGGCAGTAACTATGGCTACACCTTC.

The V and J genes are TRBV5-1 and TRBJ2-2; D is ambiguous. Looked up from germline, CDR1 is SGHRS and CDR2 is YFSETQ. The CDR3 has 15 amino acids. V lost 1 base and J lost 0, with 7 bases in between. Here the CDR3 reads CASSLITANTGELFF. In DNA form, the CDR3 reads TGCGCCAGCAGCTTGATAACAGCGAACACCGGGGAGCTGTTTTTT.

This chain links TRBV10-3 with TRBJ2-6, with D unresolved. This CDR3 comprises 16 residues. CDR1 is ENHRY, CDR2 SYGVKD, per germline. V was cut by 3 bases and J by 0 bases, with 9 bases left in between. CDR3 nucleotides: TGTGCCATCAGTGACAGGTGGGGCTCTGGGGCCAACGTCCTGACTTTC. Translating gives CAISDRWGSGANVLTF.